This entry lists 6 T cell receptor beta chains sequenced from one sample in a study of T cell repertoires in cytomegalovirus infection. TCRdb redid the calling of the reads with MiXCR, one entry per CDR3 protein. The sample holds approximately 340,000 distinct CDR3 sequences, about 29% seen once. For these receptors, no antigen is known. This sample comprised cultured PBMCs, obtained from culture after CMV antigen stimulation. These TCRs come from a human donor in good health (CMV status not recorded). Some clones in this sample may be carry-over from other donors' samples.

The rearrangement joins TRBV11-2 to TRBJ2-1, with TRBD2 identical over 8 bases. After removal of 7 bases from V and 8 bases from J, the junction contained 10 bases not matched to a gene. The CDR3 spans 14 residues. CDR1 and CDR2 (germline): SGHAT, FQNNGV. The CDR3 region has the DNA TGTGCCAGCACGGGGGGGATAGTAAGCTATGAGCAGTTCTTC. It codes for CASTGGIVSYEQFF.

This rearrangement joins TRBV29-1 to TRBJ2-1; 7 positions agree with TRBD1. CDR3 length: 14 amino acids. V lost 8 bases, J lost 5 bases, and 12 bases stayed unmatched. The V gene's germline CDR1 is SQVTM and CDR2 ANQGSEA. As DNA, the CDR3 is TGCAGCACTGACAGCGGACAGGAAAACAATGAGCAGTTCTTC. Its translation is CSTDSGQENNEQFF.

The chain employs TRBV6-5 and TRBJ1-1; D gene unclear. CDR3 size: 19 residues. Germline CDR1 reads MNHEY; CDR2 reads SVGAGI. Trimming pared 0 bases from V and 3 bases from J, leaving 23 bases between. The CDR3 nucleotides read TGTGCCAGCAGTTACTCCCCCCCAGGTCTCCGGGGAAGGGACACTGAAGCTTTCTTT. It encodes CASSYSPPGLRGRDTEAFF.

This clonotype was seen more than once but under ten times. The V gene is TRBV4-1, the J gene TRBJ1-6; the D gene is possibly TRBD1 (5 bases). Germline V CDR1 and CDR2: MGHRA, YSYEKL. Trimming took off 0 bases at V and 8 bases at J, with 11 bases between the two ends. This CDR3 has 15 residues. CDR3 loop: CASSQDWGGDSPLHF. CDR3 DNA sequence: TGCGCCAGCAGCCAAGATTGGGGGGGTGATTCACCCCTCCACTTT.

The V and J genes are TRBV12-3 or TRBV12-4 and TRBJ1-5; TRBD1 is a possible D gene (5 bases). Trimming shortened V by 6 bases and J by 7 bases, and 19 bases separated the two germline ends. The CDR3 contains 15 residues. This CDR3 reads CASSRGELVYQPQHF. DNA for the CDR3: TGTGCCAGCAGCCGGGGGGAACTGGTATACCAGCCCCAGCATTTT.

The CDR3 spells CASSDSWTSGHTSTDTQYF. The CDR3 DNA follows: TGCGCCAGCAGCGACTCGTGGACTAGCGGCCACACTAGCACAGATACGCAGTATTTT. The chain joins TRBV10-1 to TRBJ2-3, with TRBD2 matching over 10 bases. The CDR3 sequence is 19 residues long. The germline gives CDR1 WNHNN, CDR2 SYGVQD (reference sequence). The ends lost 6 bases at V and 0 bases at J; junction bases unmatched: 15.